This T cell receptor (beta chain) originates from a study of blood T cell repertoires in COVID-19. Across the whole study: Acute and convalescent COVID-19 specimens originated in the United States, Italy and Spain. The cDNA or gDNA used as material had been derived from T cells, B-cell-depleted T cells, or PBMCs.

In the study's own analysis: The assay estimated nucleated cells by amplifying reference gene primers. Sequenced by immunoSEQ multiplex PCR; TCRdb stores in-frame clones only, minus some. The V and J calls and clone size are taken from that table; D and trimming were inferred from the DNA. The sample has nearly 25,000 clones; roughly four fifths are singletons. This clonotype originated in a human donor in a cohort sampled during active COVID-19. Material: peripheral blood.

The CDR3 loop is CASSQDGGEPTEAFF. The CDR3 DNA follows: TGCGCCAGCAGCCAAGACGGCGGGGAGCCCACTGAAGCTTTCTTT. V gene TRBV4-1 combines with J gene TRBJ1-1; D is ambiguous. Germline-derived CDR1 and CDR2 are MGHRA and YSYEKL. The CDR3 length is 15 residues. The V end was cut by 0 bases, the J end by 4 bases, with 12 bases between.